Reported below is one TCR beta chain. Its specificity is unknown. CD4+CD8-CD45RO-CD45RA+ cells were naive CD4+; CD8+CD4-CD45RA+CD27bright cells were naive CD8+. In germline, CDR1 is DFQATT, CDR2 SNEGSKA (reference sequence). This CDR3 is built from 12 residues. The J segment lost 4 bases and the V segment lost 3 bases, leaving 2 bases of the junction unmatched. The data belong to a study of healthy donors' naive CD4 and CD8 T cells. Study-wide points: Chains were not paired, since alpha and beta were sequenced in bulk. Negatively charged CDR3s marked CD8+ lineage; positively charged CDR3s marked CD4+ lineage. Most V and J genes were reportedly biased between naive CD4+ and CD8+ cells.

Each TCR library used around 500 ng of total RNA and a linear amplification protocol. TCRdb processed the reads anew with MiXCR; each CDR3 protein has one entry. The sample has around 200,000 distinct CDR3 sequences; 65% to 80% are singletons. The rearrangement links TRBV20-1 to TRBJ1-1, with 7 bases matching TRBD1. This TCR was sampled from a pool of human donors in good health; the sample pools cells from several healthy donors. The sequenced sample was naive CD4+ and CD8+ T cells sorted from blood, pooled from several donors. The CDR3 DNA reads TGCAGTGCTAGTTCAGGGGGCACTGAAGCTTTCTTT. Translation: CSASSGGTEAFF.